The table lists the clone carrying this TCR beta chain with a few counts. The sample originates from a study of T-cell memory formation after mild COVID-19. 5'RACE with constant-segment primers yielded barcoded, UMI-tagged TCR alpha and TCR beta cDNA libraries. MiXCR, run by TCRdb on the 5' RACE reads, gives a single entry per CDR3 protein. Altogether 270,000 or so distinct CDR3 sequences are present, more than 15% being singletons, with the ten largest covering more than 20%. The source is a man between 18 and 35 years old who had mild COVID-19 (a few samples of this study predate the infection). Cell type and time point are not known. What was sequenced was PBMCs or a T cell subset sorted from them (not recorded which).

The DNA for the CDR3 is TGTGCCAGCAGTCCCAGGGGGCGGACTGAAGCTTTCTTT. It codes for CASSPRGRTEAFF. The rearrangement links TRBV3-1 to TRBJ1-1; 8 bases fit TRBD1. Trimming took 6 bases from V and 5 from J; bases not matched to a gene: 5. Germline V gene sequence: CDR1 LGHDT, CDR2 YNNKEL (reference sequence). There are 13 residues in the CDR3. Filled out from reference TRBV3-1 and TRBJ1-1, the complete variable domain reads DTAVSQTPKYLVTQMGNDKSIKCEQNLGHDTMYWYKQDSKKFLKIMFSYNNKELIINETVPNRFSPKSPDKAHLNLHINSLELGDSAVYFCASSPRGRTEAFFGQGTRLTVV.